The T cell receptor beta chain described here comes from a study of shared clonotypes between healthy human individuals. Cells designated naive CD8 were CD45RO-negative and were positively selected for CCR7, with terminally differentiated effector memory CD45RA+ cells excluded. Here immunoSEQ multiplex PCR was the method, and the copy in TCRdb shows in-frame clones only, minus some. The sample contains around 610,000 clones, about 96% of which appear only once. The V segment lost 3 bases and the J segment 10 bases; nucleotides outside the gene matches: 6. CDR3 length equals 14 residues. CDR1 and CDR2 (germline): SNHLY, FYNNEI.

The rearrangement joins TRBV2 to TRBJ1-6, with 7 bases fitting TRBD1. The sequencing sample was made of naive CD8+ T cells sorted from blood. The sequence was obtained from a woman under 40 in good health. The CDR3 DNA follows: TGTGCCAGCAGTGAGTTGTACAGGGGATCACCCCTCCACTTT. Protein sequence: CASSELYRGSPLHF. Full variable domain (rest looked up from reference TRBV2 and TRBJ1-6): EPEVTQTPSHQVTQMGQEVILRCVPISNHLYFYWYRQILGQKVEFLVSFYNNEISEKSEIFDDQFSVERPDGSNFTLKIRSTKLEDSAMYFCASSELYRGSPLHFGNGTRLTVT.